This T cell receptor (beta chain) was documented in a study of T cell responses to AZD1222 COVID-19 vaccine. As regards this clone: Its antigen remains unidentified.

This CDR3 has 15 residues. The V gene's germline CDR1 is SGHRS and CDR2 YFSETQ. V was cut by 3 bases and J by 4 bases, with 13 bases left in between. Clones were read by immunoSEQ multiplex PCR, and TCRdb kept only the in-frame ones, dropping some. The table includes 95,000 to 150,000 clones, 80% to 90% detected once. Whole-study results and caveats: Females outnumbered males among donors, who were mostly white British; clonal diversity was possibly underestimated. With dominance at 160-218 and 743-854, vaccine-associated CD4 TCRs spanned spike.

This clonotype was sampled from an adult in good health. Source: peripheral blood, taken on day 0 of AZD1222 vaccination. The V call is TRBV5-1, the J call TRBJ2-2, with a weak D call TRBD2 (5 bases). This CDR3 is CASSSSGIGTGELFF. The DNA for the CDR3 is TGCGCCAGCAGCTCTTCCGGGATAGGCACCGGGGAGCTGTTTTTT.